Described below is a single T cell receptor (beta chain) sequence and its context. The same CDR3 arises from other DNA sequences in this sample as well. The V and J ends lost 3 bases and 4 bases, in that order; junction bases with no gene match: 5. Germline V gene lookup returns CDR1 SGDLS and CDR2 YYNGEE. This CDR3 comprises 16 residues. This sample was taken from a study of blood T cell repertoires in COVID-19. Sequencing was performed with immunoSEQ multiplex PCR; in TCRdb, only in-frame clones are kept and a portion is missing. Altogether about 170,000 clones are present, 86% being singletons, with the ten largest covering 7%.

The sequence was obtained from a woman aged 80 or over in a cohort sampled during active or convalescent COVID-19. Specimen: peripheral blood. The chain recombines TRBV9 with TRBJ2-1, with 12 bases that match TRBD2. CDR3 region: CASSALAGGSYNEQFF. CDR3 nucleotide sequence: TGTGCCAGCAGCGCCCTAGCGGGGGGGTCTTACAATGAGCAGTTCTTC. Full variable domain (outside the CDR3, taken from reference TRBV9 and TRBJ2-1): DSGVTQTPKHLITATGQRVTLRCSPRSGDLSVYWYQQSLDQGLQFLIQYYNGEERAKGNILERFSAQQFPDLHSELNLSSLELGDSALYFCASSALAGGSYNEQFFGPGTRLTVL.